Listed below are T cell receptor beta chains from one sample, sequenced in a study of somatic mutations in cytotoxic T cells in rheumatoid arthritis. Generated by immunoSEQ multiplex PCR, the TCRdb table keeps only in-frame clones and is missing some. The data contain about 5,600 clones, around 84% of them seen just once; the ten biggest clones take up under 5%. Sequenced material: CD8+ T cells sorted from blood. These receptor sequences come from an adult with rheumatoid arthritis. Both conserved end residues are part of each CDR3. The D gene is left open where the match is weak.

D	J	V	CDR3
-	TRBJ2-3	TRBV6-4	CASSDSVGGTDTQYF
-	TRBJ2-3	TRBV4-2	CASSQERPDTQYF
-	TRBJ1-2	TRBV5-6	CASIRQMPYGYTF
TRBD2	TRBJ2-1	TRBV7-2	CASSFPNKTSGSYNEQFF
TRBD2	TRBJ2-2	TRBV19	CASSAGGSGELFF
TRBD2	TRBJ2-7	TRBV11-2	CASSLLAGDGEQYF
TRBD1	TRBJ1-4	TRBV19	CASTPDRSGINEKLFF
TRBD2	TRBJ2-3	TRBV9	CASSVEPSGRTDTQYF
-	TRBJ2-7	TRBV4-2	CASSQAAGSLSYEQYF
TRBD1	TRBJ1-1	TRBV4-2	CASSQFGQGNTEAFF
-	TRBJ2-6	TRBV6-1	CASQQSGSGANVLTF
-	TRBJ2-7	TRBV28	CASSLARDRSYEQYF
-	TRBJ1-1	TRBV20-1	CSARTTEAFF
TRBD2	TRBJ2-3	TRBV5-1	CASSLDGLVWGTDTQYF
-	TRBJ2-1	TRBV5-1	CASIGTKEQFF
TRBD1	TRBJ2-7	TRBV5-4	CASSWTGGGYEQYF
-	TRBJ1-1	TRBV9	CASSAHAGNTEAFF
TRBD1	TRBJ2-2	TRBV25-1	CASSNRQGGTGELFF
-	TRBJ2-1	TRBV7-8	CASSLVAGIYEQFF
-	TRBJ2-7	TRBV7-9	CASNYGGAREQYF
TRBD2	TRBJ2-1	TRBV27	CASKIAGGVDEQFF
TRBD2	TRBJ2-3	TRBV6-4	CASSTSGGTDTQYF
TRBD2	TRBJ2-5	TRBV11-2	CASSLVSGLVQETQYF
-	TRBJ1-2	TRBV7-2	CASSLERGFYGYTF
-	TRBJ2-4	TRBV9	CASSVDSIAKNIQYF
-	TRBJ2-7	TRBV7-9	CASSLARRGDEQYF
-	TRBJ2-2	TRBV6-1	CASSESPTPTGELFF
TRBD2	TRBJ2-1	TRBV4-1	CASSQEGGRASYNEQFF
-	TRBJ2-2	TRBV27	CASSRGTHTGELFF